This T cell receptor beta chain was obtained from a study of CD8+ T cells in alopecia areata. Treatment denoted: oral pan-JAK inhibitor, 5-10 mg twice daily. This clone showed up just a few times. RNA was extracted and reverse transcribed into cDNA as the sequencing template. Clones were read by immunoSEQ multiplex PCR, and TCRdb kept only the in-frame ones, dropping some. The table has hundreds of thousands of clones, roughly 63% seen once. The sample was CD4+ T cells sorted from blood, taken around week 52, from a patient treated with tofacitinib. The receptor was isolated from a human donor with alopecia areata.

CDR3 coding DNA: TGTGCCATCAGTACTCCCGGGAGCTCCTACAATGAGCAGTTCTTC. Amino acid sequence: CAISTPGSSYNEQFF. The chain has TRBV10-3 and TRBJ2-1, with TRBD2 as a possible D gene (6 bases). Trimming shortened V by 5 bases and J by 0 bases, and 11 bases separated the two germline ends. The germline CDR1 and CDR2 sequences are ENHRY and SYGVKD. The CDR3 covers 15 residues.